This record looks at one T cell receptor beta chain sequence and its context. The antigen is undetermined. TCRdb used MiXCR to reprocess the reads, holding one entry per CDR3 protein. The table shows about 310,000 distinct CDR3 sequences, with about 17% occurring only once. This specimen belongs to a study of T cell repertoires in cytomegalovirus infection. Study-wide context: Public TCR beta signatures indicated both CMV infection and matching HLA type.

V dropped 0 bases and J dropped 1; count of bases not matched to a gene: 6. Germline V gene data show CDR1 as LGHNA and CDR2 as YNFKEQ. The CDR3 is 17 amino acids. Study outcomes and limitations: There were carriers of CMV plus the relevant HLA, and cumulative public TCR beta family frequency identified them. CMV-specific TCR beta clonotypes restricted by HLA-C were the ones dominating the ex vivo response.

Input material: PBMCs. The rearrangement links TRBV4-2 to TRBJ2-5; TRBD2 matches 9 bases. The sequence was collected from a human donor in good health (CMV status not recorded). Some clones in this sample may be carry-over from other donors' samples. The CDR3 sequence: CASSQDRKRGAQETQYF. In DNA, the CDR3 is TGTGCCAGCAGCCAAGATAGGAAGCGGGGGGCCCAAGAGACCCAGTACTTC.